This T cell receptor beta chain originates from a study of cytotoxic CD8 clonotypes in ibrutinib-treated CLL. Across the study: It was after a median approximately twelve months of treatment, range 6 to 36, that response samples were taken.

Using immunoSEQ multiplex PCR, the repertoire was profiled, and TCRdb retains in-frame clones only, with some absent. This sample has about 14,000 clones; around 60% occur once, and the top ten carry 40%. Study-level results: Clonality went up at the time of ibrutinib response, stayed stable in sustained remission, and later dropped back toward its baseline level at progression. Public clonotypes (which were uncommon) either contracted or remained stable on treatment. Pretreatment clonality was elevated relative to age-matched healthy donors and paralleled circulating CD8+ T-cell counts.

Germline lookup yields CDR1 SGHAT and CDR2 FQNNGV. The CDR3 loop spans 12 amino acids. V lost 4 bases and J lost 3, with 7 bases in between. On this clone itself: Its antigen is unknown.

This receptor was taken from a human donor with chronic lymphocytic leukemia. The chain couples TRBV11-2 to TRBJ2-7; D assignment may be TRBD1 or TRBD2 (5 bases each). The specimen comprised PBMCs, sampled before ibrutinib treatment. CDR3 residues: CASSWDVYEQYF. The CDR3 DNA reads TGTGCCAGCAGCTGGGACGTCTACGAGCAGTACTTC. Full variable domain (outside the CDR3, taken from reference TRBV11-2 and TRBJ2-7): EAGVAQSPRYKIIEKRQSVAFWCNPISGHATLYWYQQILGQGPKLLIQFQNNGVVDDSQLPKDRFSAERLKGVDSTLKIQPAKLEDSAVYLCASSWDVYEQYFGPGTRLTVT.